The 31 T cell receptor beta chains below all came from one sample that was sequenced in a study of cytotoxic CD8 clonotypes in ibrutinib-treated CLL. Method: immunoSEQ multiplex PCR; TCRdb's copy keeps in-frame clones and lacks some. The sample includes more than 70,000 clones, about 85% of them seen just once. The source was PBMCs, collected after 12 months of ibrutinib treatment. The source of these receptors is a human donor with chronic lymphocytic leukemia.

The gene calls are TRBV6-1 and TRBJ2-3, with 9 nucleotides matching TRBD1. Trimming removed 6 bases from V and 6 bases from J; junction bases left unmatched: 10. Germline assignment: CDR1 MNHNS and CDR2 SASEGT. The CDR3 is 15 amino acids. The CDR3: CASRTGTGFVDTQYF. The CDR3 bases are TGTGCCAGCAGAACCGGGACAGGGTTCGTGGATACGCAGTATTTT.

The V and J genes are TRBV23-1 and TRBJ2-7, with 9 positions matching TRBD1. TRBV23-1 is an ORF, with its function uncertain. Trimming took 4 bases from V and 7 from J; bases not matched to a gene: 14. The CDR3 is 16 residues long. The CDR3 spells CASSPRGRDRAGEQYF. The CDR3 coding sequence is TGCGCCAGCAGTCCCCGGGGCCGGGACAGGGCGGGGGAGCAGTACTTC.

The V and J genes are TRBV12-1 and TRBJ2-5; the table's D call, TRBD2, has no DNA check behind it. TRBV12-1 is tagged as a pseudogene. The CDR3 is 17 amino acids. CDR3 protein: CASSFDPRGAPQETQYF. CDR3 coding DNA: TGTGCCAGCAGCTTTGACCCGCGGGGGGCCCCCCAAGAGACCCAGTACTTC.

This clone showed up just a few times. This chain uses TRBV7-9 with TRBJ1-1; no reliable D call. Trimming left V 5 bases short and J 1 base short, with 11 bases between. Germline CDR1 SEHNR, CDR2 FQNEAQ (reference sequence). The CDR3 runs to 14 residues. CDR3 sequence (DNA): TGTGCCAGCAGCCCCCGGGTGGGGAACACTGAAGCTTTCTTT. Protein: CASSPRVGNTEAFF.

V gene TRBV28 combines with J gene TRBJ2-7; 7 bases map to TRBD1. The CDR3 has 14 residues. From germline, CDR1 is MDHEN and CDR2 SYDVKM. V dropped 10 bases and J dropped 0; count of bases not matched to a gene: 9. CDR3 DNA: TGTGCCACCACCTGGGGGACAGCCTCCTACGAGCAGTACTTC. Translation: CATTWGTASYEQYF. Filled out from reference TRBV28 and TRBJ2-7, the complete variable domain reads DVKVTQSSRYLVKRTGEKVFLECVQDMDHENMFWYRQDPGLGLRLIYFSYDVKMKEKGDIPEGYSVSREKKERFSLILESASTNQTSMYLCATTWGTASYEQYFGPGTRLTVT.

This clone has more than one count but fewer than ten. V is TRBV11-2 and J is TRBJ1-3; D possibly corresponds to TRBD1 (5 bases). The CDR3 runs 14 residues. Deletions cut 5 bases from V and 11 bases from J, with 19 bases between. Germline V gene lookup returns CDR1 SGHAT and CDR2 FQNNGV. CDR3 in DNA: TGTGCCAGCAGCCAAAAAGTGGGGGATTCCCCCATATATTTT. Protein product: CASSQKVGDSPIYF.

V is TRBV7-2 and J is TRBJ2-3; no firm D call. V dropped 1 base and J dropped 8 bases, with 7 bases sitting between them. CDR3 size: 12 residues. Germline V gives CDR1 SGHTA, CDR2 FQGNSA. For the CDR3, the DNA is TGTGCCAGCAGCTTAGAATGGGCTACGCAGTATTTT. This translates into CASSLEWATQYF.

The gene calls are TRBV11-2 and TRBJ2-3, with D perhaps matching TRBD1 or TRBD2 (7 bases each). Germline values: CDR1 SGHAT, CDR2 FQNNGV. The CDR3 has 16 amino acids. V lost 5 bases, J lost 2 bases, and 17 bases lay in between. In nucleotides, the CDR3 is TGTGCCAGCAGCCCCCAGGGGGGGGCTAACACAGATACGCAGTATTTT. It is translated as CASSPQGGANTDTQYF.

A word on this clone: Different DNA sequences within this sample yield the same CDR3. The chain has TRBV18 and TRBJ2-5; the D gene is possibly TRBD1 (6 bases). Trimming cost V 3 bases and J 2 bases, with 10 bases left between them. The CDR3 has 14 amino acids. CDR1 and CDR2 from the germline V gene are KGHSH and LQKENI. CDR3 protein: CASSPGQTQETQYF. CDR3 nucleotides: TGTGCCAGCTCACCCGGACAGACTCAAGAGACCCAGTACTTC.

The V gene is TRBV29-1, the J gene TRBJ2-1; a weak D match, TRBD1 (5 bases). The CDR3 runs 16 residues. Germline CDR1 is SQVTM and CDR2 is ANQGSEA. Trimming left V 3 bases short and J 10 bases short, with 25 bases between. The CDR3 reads CSVDGGRRGGLGEQFF. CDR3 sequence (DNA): TGCAGCGTTGATGGCGGTCGAAGGGGCGGCCTAGGGGAGCAGTTCTTC.

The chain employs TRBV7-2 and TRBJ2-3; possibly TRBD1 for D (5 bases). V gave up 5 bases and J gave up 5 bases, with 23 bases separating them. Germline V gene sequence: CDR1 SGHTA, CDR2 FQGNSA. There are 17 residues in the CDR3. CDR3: CASSRVGGAPLGDTQYF. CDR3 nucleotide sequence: TGTGCCAGCAGCCGGGTTGGTGGGGCGCCCCTCGGAGATACGCAGTATTTT. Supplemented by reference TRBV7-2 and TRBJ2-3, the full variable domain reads GAGVSQSPSNKVTEKGKDVELRCDPISGHTALYWYRQSLGQGLEFLIYFQGNSAPDKSGLPSDRFSAERTGGSVSTLTIQRTQQEDSAVYLCASSRVGGAPLGDTQYFGPGTRLTVL.

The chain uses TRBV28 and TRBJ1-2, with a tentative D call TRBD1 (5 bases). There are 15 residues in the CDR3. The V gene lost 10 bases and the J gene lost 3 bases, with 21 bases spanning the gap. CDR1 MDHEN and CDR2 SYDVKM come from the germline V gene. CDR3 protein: CATTAYGKGDYGYTF. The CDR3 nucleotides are TGTGCCACCACCGCTTATGGGAAAGGGGACTATGGCTACACCTTC.

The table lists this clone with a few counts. This chain's CDR3 is CASSAPGMGNEQFF. CDR3 DNA: TGTGCCAGCAGTGCTCCTGGGATGGGAAATGAGCAGTTCTTC. V and J are TRBV6-5 and TRBJ2-1; D ambiguous. With 5 bases removed from V and 7 bases from J, the gap between germline ends came to 15 bases. Germline CDR1 MNHEY, CDR2 SVGAGI. CDR3 size: 14 residues.

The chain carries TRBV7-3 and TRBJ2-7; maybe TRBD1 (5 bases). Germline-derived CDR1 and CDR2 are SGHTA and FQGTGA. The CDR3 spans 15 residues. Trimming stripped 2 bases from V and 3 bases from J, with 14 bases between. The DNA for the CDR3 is TGTGCCAGCAGCTTATTCCCGACAGAAGTCTACGAGCAGTACTTC. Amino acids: CASSLFPTEVYEQYF.

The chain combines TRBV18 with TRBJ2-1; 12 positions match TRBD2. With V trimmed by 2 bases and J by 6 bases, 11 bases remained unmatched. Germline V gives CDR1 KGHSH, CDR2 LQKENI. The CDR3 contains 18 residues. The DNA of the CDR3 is TGTGCCAGCTCACCAGGACTAGCGGGGACCGGAAGGGGCAATGAGCAGTTCTTC. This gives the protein CASSPGLAGTGRGNEQFF.

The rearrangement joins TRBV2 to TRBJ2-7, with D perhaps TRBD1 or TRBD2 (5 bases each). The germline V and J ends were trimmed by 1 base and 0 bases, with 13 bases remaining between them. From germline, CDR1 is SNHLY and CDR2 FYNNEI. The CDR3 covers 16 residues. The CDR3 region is CASSEGWGRGSYEQYF. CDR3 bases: TGTGCCAGCAGTGAAGGGTGGGGCCGGGGCTCCTACGAGCAGTACTTC.

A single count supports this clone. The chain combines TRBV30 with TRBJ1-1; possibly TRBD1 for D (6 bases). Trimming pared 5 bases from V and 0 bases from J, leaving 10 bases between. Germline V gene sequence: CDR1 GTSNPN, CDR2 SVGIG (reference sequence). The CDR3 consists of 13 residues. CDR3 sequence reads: CAWDRLMNTEAFF. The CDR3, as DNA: TGTGCCTGGGACAGGCTCATGAACACTGAAGCTTTCTTT.

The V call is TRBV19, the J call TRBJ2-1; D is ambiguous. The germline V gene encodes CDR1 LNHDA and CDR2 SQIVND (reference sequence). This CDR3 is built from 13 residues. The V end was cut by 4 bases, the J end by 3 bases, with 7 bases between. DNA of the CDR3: TGTGCCAGTAGTAGGGCGCGCTACAATGAGCAGTTCTTC. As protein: CASSRARYNEQFF.

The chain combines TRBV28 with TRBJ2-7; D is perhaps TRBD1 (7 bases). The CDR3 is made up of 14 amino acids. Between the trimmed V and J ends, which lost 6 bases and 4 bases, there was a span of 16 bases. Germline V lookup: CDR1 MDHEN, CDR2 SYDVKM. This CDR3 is CASRQTGAGYEQYF. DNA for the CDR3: TGTGCCAGCAGGCAAACAGGGGCGGGATACGAGCAGTACTTC.

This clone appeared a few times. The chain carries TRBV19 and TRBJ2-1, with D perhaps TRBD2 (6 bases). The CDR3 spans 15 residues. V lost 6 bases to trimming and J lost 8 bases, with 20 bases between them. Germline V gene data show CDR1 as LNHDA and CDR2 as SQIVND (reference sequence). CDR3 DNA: TGTGCCAGTAGCACTAGGAGGGACCTGGTCGATGAGCAGTTCTTC. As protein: CASSTRRDLVDEQFF. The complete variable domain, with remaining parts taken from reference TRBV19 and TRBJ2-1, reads DGGITQSPKYLFRKEGQNVTLSCEQNLNHDAMYWYRQDPGQGLRLIYYSQIVNDFQKGDIAEGYSVSREKKESFPLTVTSAQKNPTAFYLCASSTRRDLVDEQFFGPGTRLTVL.

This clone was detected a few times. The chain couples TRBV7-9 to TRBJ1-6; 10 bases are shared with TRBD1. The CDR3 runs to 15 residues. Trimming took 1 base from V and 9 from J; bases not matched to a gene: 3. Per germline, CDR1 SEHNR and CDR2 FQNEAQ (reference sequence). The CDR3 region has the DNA TGTGCCAGCAGCTTAGGCGGGGACAGGGGTTCACCCCTCCACTTT. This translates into CASSLGGDRGSPLHF.

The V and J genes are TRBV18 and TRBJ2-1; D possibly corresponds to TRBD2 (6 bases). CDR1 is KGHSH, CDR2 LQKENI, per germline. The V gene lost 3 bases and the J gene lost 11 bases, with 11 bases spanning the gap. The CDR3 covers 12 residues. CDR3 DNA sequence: TGTGCCAGCTCACCTGGCGGGGAAAAGCAGTTCTTC. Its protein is CASSPGGEKQFF.

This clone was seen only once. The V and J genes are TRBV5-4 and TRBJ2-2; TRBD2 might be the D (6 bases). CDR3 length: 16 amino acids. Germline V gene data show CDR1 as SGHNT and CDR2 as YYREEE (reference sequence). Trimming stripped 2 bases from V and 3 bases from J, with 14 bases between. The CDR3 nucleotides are TGTGCCAGCAGCTTTGATTGGGGGGTGGACACCGGGGAGCTGTTTTTT. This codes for CASSFDWGVDTGELFF.

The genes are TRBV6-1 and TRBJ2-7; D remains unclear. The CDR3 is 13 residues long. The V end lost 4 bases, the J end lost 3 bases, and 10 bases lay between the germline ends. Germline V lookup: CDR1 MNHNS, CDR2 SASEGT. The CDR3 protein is CASSVRALYEQYF. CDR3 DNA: TGTGCCAGCAGTGTACGGGCCCTCTACGAGCAGTACTTC.

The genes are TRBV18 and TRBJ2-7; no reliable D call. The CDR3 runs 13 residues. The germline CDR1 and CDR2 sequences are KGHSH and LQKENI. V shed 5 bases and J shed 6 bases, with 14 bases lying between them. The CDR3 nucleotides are TGTGCCAGCTCATCCCCCGCCAGTCGCGAGCAGTACTTC. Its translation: CASSSPASREQYF.

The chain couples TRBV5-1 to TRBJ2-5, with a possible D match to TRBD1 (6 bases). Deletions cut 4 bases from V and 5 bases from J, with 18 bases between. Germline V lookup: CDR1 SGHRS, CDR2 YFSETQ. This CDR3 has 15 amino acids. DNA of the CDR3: TGCGCCAGCAGCCCACAGGGTCGGGCGTGGGAGACCCAGTACTTC. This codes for CASSPQGRAWETQYF. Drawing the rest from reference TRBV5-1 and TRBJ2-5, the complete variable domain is KAGVTQTPRYLIKTRGQQVTLSCSPISGHRSVSWYQQTPGQGLQFLFEYFSETQRNKGNFPGRFSGRQFSNSRSEMNVSTLELGDSALYLCASSPQGRAWETQYFGPGTRLLVL.

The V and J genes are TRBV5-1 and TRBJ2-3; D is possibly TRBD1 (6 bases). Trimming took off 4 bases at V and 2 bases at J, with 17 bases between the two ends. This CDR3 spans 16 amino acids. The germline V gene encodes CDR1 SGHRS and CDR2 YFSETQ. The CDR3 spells CASSPGQTYSTDTQYF. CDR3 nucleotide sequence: TGCGCCAGCAGCCCAGGACAGACCTATTCCACAGATACGCAGTATTTT.

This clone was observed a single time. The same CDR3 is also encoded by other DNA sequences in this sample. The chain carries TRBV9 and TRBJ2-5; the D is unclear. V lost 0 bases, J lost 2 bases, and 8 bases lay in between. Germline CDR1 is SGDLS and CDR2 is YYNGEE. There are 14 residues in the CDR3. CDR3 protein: CASSVEAAQETQYF. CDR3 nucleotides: TGTGCCAGCAGCGTAGAGGCGGCTCAAGAGACCCAGTACTTC.

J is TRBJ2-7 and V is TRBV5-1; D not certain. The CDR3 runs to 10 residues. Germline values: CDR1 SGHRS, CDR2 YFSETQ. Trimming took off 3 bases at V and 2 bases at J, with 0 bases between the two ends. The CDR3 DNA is TGCGCCAGCAGCTCCTACGAGCAGTACTTC. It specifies CASSSYEQYF.

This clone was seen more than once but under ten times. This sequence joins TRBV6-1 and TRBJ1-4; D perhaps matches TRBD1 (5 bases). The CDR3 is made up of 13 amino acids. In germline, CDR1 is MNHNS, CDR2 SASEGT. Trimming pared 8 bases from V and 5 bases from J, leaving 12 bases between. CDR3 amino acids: CASRRQTNEKLFF. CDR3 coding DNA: TGTGCCAGCCGAAGACAGACAAATGAAAAACTGTTTTTT.

CDR3 in amino acids: CASRRTEGDTEAFF. The CDR3 DNA reads TGTGCCAGCAGGAGGACCGAGGGGGACACTGAAGCTTTCTTT. The chain recombines TRBV7-2 with TRBJ1-1; possible D gene TRBD1, 6 bases. The ends were cut back, 6 bases at V and 3 bases at J, with 14 bases in the middle. CDR1 and CDR2 (germline): SGHTA, FQGNSA. The CDR3 runs 14 residues.